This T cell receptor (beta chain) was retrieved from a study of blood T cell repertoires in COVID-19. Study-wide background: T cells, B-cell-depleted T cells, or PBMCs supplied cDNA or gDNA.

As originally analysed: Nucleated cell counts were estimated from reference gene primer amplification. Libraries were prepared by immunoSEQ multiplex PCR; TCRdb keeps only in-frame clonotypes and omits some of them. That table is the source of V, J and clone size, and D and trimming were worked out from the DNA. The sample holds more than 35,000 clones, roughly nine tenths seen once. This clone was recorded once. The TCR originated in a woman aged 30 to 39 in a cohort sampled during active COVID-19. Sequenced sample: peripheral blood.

Here the CDR3 reads CASSSDSYTDTQYF. For the CDR3, the DNA is TGTGCCAGCAGCTCGGACTCTTACACAGATACGCAGTATTTT. V usage is TRBV7-2 and J usage is TRBJ2-3; maybe TRBD2 (5 bases). Between the trimmed V and J ends, which lost 4 bases and 2 bases, there was a span of 10 bases. Germline-derived CDR1 and CDR2 are SGHTA and FQGNSA. The CDR3 runs 14 residues.